The 7 T cell receptor beta chains below were found in one sample sequenced in a study of cytomegalovirus exposure and HLA in healthy donors. The PCR had 60 Vbeta and 13 Jbeta primers. Clones were sequenced by immunoSEQ multiplex PCR, and TCRdb holds only the in-frame ones, with some missing. This sample has more than 80,000 clones, with roughly 82% found just once. Material: PBMCs. The receptors come from a man aged 50 to 60 in good health and CMV-seronegative.

V gene TRBV30 combines with J gene TRBJ2-5; the match to TRBD2 covers 8 bases. This CDR3 spans 14 amino acids. Germline V gene lookup returns CDR1 GTSNPN and CDR2 SVGIG (reference sequence). V lost 4 bases, J lost 5 bases, and 9 bases stayed unmatched. CDR3 coding DNA: TGTGCCTGGAACATAGGACTAGCTATGGAGACCCAGTACTTC. This codes for CAWNIGLAMETQYF.

The CDR3 nucleotides are TGCGCCAGCAGCCCAGACAGGATCGGCACCGGGGAGCTGTTTTTT. It is translated as CASSPDRIGTGELFF. The chain is built from TRBV5-1 and TRBJ2-2; perhaps TRBD1 as D (6 bases). This CDR3 spans 15 amino acids. Trimming took off 4 bases at V and 4 bases at J, with 14 bases between the two ends. The germline V gene has CDR1 SGHRS and CDR2 YFSETQ.

This chain joins TRBV5-1 and TRBJ1-2; 10 bases are shared with TRBD1. The CDR3 contains 15 residues. In germline, CDR1 is SGHRS, CDR2 YFSETQ. V shed 0 bases, J shed 2 bases, and the junction held 1 base outside the gene matches. In nucleotides, the CDR3 is TGCGCCAGCAGCTTGGCGACAGGGGGCAACTATGGCTACACCTTC. It codes for CASSLATGGNYGYTF.

The genes are TRBV6-6 and TRBJ1-1; D is possibly TRBD1 (5 bases). V was trimmed by 2 bases and J by 3 bases, leaving 13 bases between them. Germline-derived CDR1 and CDR2 are MNHNY and SVGAGI (reference sequence). The CDR3 runs to 15 residues. The CDR3 loop is CASSYRGGEDTEAFF. CDR3 coding DNA: TGTGCCAGCAGTTACCGCGGAGGGGAAGACACTGAAGCTTTCTTT.

This clone was detected only once. V gene TRBV29-1 combines with J gene TRBJ1-2; 12 bases match TRBD1. This CDR3 comprises 15 residues. Per germline, CDR1 SQVTM and CDR2 ANQGSEA. V was pared by 7 bases and J by 3 bases, with 9 bases of the junction left unmatched. This chain's CDR3 is CSALRDRGRDYGYTF. CDR3 sequence (DNA): TGCAGCGCGTTACGGGACAGGGGGCGGGACTATGGCTACACCTTC.

This clone has only a few counts. This chain joins TRBV30 and TRBJ1-2; 7 bases map to TRBD1. CDR1 and CDR2 from the germline V gene are GTSNPN and SVGIG (reference sequence). With V trimmed by 3 bases and J by 4 bases, 11 bases remained unmatched. The length of the CDR3 is 15 residues. The CDR3 loop is CAWSGVVAGGYGYTF. CDR3 DNA: TGTGCCTGGAGCGGTGTGGTCGCAGGGGGCTATGGCTACACCTTC.

This clone was counted a few times. V usage is TRBV10-2 and J usage is TRBJ1-1; D remains unclear. Trimming left V 3 bases short and J 1 base short, with 15 bases between. CDR3 length: 16 residues. In germline, CDR1 is WSHSY, CDR2 SAAADI. CDR3 DNA: TGCGCCAGCAGTGACCCCCTTAGAGCAGGGAACACTGAAGCTTTCTTT. Amino acids: CASSDPLRAGNTEAFF.